This entry lists 19 T cell receptor beta chains sequenced from one sample in a study of shared clonotypes between healthy human individuals. The repertoire was sequenced with immunoSEQ multiplex PCR; TCRdb's copy has only in-frame clones and lacks some. Of 150,000 to 200,000 clones listed, 66% are singletons. Sequencing was done on a sample of memory CD4+ T cells sorted from blood. Regarding subset: CD45RA-negative fraction. All receptors derive from a man aged 25 to 40 in good health.

This clone was detected once. The chain links TRBV5-1 to TRBJ2-7; 9 bases line up with TRBD2. Germline V gene data show CDR1 as SGHRS and CDR2 as YFSETQ. The CDR3 length is 15 residues. The junction had 4 bases not matched to a gene; V was cut back by 2 bases and J by 1 base. DNA for the CDR3: TGCGCCAGCAGCTTAATAGCGGGGGTTTCCTACGAGCAGTACTTC. Protein sequence: CASSLIAGVSYEQYF.

This chain uses TRBV5-6 with TRBJ2-7, with D possibly being TRBD1 (5 bases). Germline lookup yields CDR1 SGHDT and CDR2 YYEEEE. V shed 3 bases and J shed 0 bases, with 19 bases lying between them. The CDR3 length is 17 residues. In DNA, the CDR3 is TGTGCCAGCAGCTGGAGACAGCAAAACTATAACTCCTACGAGCAGTACTTC. It translates to CASSWRQQNYNSYEQYF.

This clone was detected a few times. The chain carries TRBV15 and TRBJ2-5; 8 bases match TRBD2. This CDR3 has 17 amino acids. V lost 3 bases, J lost 4 bases, and 13 bases stayed unmatched. Germline loops: CDR1 LNHNV, CDR2 YYDKDF (reference sequence). CDR3 in DNA: TGTGCCACCAGCAGTCCCCCGGGGGGGGGCCTGGGAGAGACCCAGTACTTC. Translation: CATSSPPGGGLGETQYF.

The chain links TRBV2 to TRBJ2-3; 7 bases are a match to TRBD2. V dropped 1 base and J dropped 6; count of bases not matched to a gene: 4. There are 14 residues in the CDR3. Germline loops: CDR1 SNHLY, CDR2 FYNNEI. CDR3 bases: TGTGCCAGCAGTGAAGTGGGAGGGTCGGATACGCAGTATTTT. It encodes CASSEVGGSDTQYF.

The CDR3 here is CASSPGWSYNEQFF. The CDR3 nucleotides are TGTGCCAGCAGCCCCGGATGGTCCTACAATGAGCAGTTCTTC. The V gene is TRBV9, the J gene TRBJ2-1, with D hard to call. CDR3 length: 14 amino acids. The germline V gene encodes CDR1 SGDLS and CDR2 YYNGEE. V lost 4 bases, J lost 1 base, and 9 bases lay in between. Variable domain in full (rest from reference TRBV9 and TRBJ2-1): DSGVTQTPKHLITATGQRVTLRCSPRSGDLSVYWYQQSLDQGLQFLIQYYNGEERAKGNILERFSAQQFPDLHSELNLSSLELGDSALYFCASSPGWSYNEQFFGPGTRLTVL.

This chain joins TRBV6-5 and TRBJ2-2; D is perhaps TRBD2 (6 bases). Germline CDR1 and CDR2: MNHEY and SVGAGI. Trimming cost V 2 bases and J 2 bases, with 12 bases left between them. The length of the CDR3 is 16 residues. This chain's CDR3 is CASSYGGFFNTGELFF. CDR3 in DNA: TGTGCCAGCAGTTACGGGGGGTTCTTTAACACCGGGGAGCTGTTTTTT.

The chain combines TRBV7-9 with TRBJ2-7; D possibly corresponds to TRBD2 (6 bases). CDR3 length equals 14 residues. Trimming shortened V by 0 bases and J by 4 bases, and 10 bases separated the two germline ends. Germline V gene data show CDR1 as SEHNR and CDR2 as FQNEAQ (reference sequence). The CDR3 DNA sequence: TGTGCCAGCAGCTTAGCGGCCCGGGGGTACGAGCAGTACTTC. Protein product: CASSLAARGYEQYF.

This chain links TRBV28 with TRBJ1-4, with TRBD1 matching over 8 bases. Germline V gene data show CDR1 as MDHEN and CDR2 as SYDVKM. Unmatched junction bases numbered 5, after V lost 1 base and J lost 4 bases. The CDR3 runs to 16 residues. This CDR3 reads CASSLSGQAFNEKLFF. CDR3 nucleotide sequence: TGTGCCAGCAGTTTATCGGGACAGGCTTTTAATGAAAAACTGTTTTTT.

This rearrangement joins TRBV4-1 to TRBJ1-1; no firm D call. Germline V gives CDR1 MGHRA, CDR2 YSYEKL. The CDR3 extends over 15 amino acids. V was clipped by 3 bases and J by 4 bases, with 15 bases between them. CDR3 protein: CASSHSLGGRTEAFF. The CDR3 nucleotides read TGCGCCAGCAGCCATTCACTGGGAGGGCGCACTGAAGCTTTCTTT.

V gene TRBV5-1 combines with J gene TRBJ2-2; 7 nucleotides align to TRBD1. Germline V CDR1 and CDR2: SGHRS, YFSETQ. This CDR3 is built from 13 residues. With 2 bases clipped from V and 7 bases from J, the junction kept 2 bases outside the gene matches. The CDR3 spells CASSFTGVGELFF. In nucleotides, the CDR3 is TGCGCCAGCAGCTTTACAGGGGTCGGGGAGCTGTTTTTT.

In the case of this clone: This likely came from a read error, as a far larger clone is one base away. The V call is TRBV11-2, the J call TRBJ2-7, with D tentatively TRBD1 (6 bases). In germline, CDR1 is SGHAT, CDR2 FQNNGV. V dropped 4 bases and J dropped 6 bases, with 13 bases sitting between them. The CDR3 extends over 13 amino acids. The CDR3: CASSSRGYPEQYF. CDR3 DNA: TGTGCCAGCAGCTCGAGGGGGTATCCCGAGCAGTACTTC.

This chain connects TRBV29-1 to TRBJ2-2; TRBD2 might be the D (6 bases). With 1 base removed from V and 1 base from J, the gap between germline ends came to 28 bases. Germline CDR1 is SQVTM and CDR2 is ANQGSEA. CDR3 length: 21 amino acids. The CDR3 bases are TGCAGCGTTGAAGTGAGCTCGCCTGTCGGGGTCCGGGACTGGAACACCGGGGAGCTGTTTTTT. Protein product: CSVEVSSPVGVRDWNTGELFF.

The V call is TRBV18, the J call TRBJ2-2; 9 bases map to TRBD1. Trimming removed 3 bases from V and 5 bases from J; junction bases left unmatched: 4. There are 15 residues in the CDR3. Per the germline V gene, CDR1 is KGHSH and CDR2 is LQKENI. Here the CDR3 DNA reads TGTGCCAGCTCACCGGGACAGGGTGGAACCGGGGAGCTGTTTTTT. It yields the protein CASSPGQGGTGELFF.

This chain joins TRBV4-3 and TRBJ2-3, with D unresolved. This CDR3 spans 15 amino acids. Germline V gene sequence: CDR1 LGHNA, CDR2 YSLEER. V lost 1 base and J 5 bases, leaving 13 bases between the germline ends. This CDR3 is CASSQGTLEVDTQYF. CDR3 sequence (DNA): TGCGCCAGCAGCCAAGGTACCCTAGAGGTAGATACGCAGTATTTT.

Only a few counts were recorded for this clone. The chain's CDR3 is CASTPAPSGRLGEQFF. The DNA for the CDR3 is TGTGCCAGCACCCCTGCCCCTAGCGGGAGATTGGGTGAGCAGTTCTTC. The V gene is TRBV7-2, the J gene TRBJ2-1; 10 bases fit TRBD2. This CDR3 has 16 residues. The V gene end was trimmed by 7 bases and the J gene end by 9 bases; junction bases not matched to a gene: 15. Germline lookup yields CDR1 SGHTA and CDR2 FQGNSA.

This clone was seen a handful of times. V is TRBV15 and J is TRBJ2-7; TRBD2 might be the D (6 bases). Germline-derived CDR1 and CDR2 are LNHNV and YYDKDF (reference sequence). Trimming removed 5 bases at V and 4 bases at J, with 21 bases between. The CDR3 runs 16 residues. Here the CDR3 reads CATSDPHFGGLYEQYF. CDR3 in DNA: TGTGCCACCAGCGACCCTCATTTCGGGGGTTTGTACGAGCAGTACTTC.

V gene TRBV12-5 combines with J gene TRBJ1-1; no reliable D call. Trimming took off 6 bases at V and 4 bases at J, with 12 bases between the two ends. In germline, CDR1 is LGHNT, CDR2 FRNRAP. This CDR3 is built from 13 residues. CDR3 sequence: CASGVAERTEAFF. CDR3 sequence (DNA): TGTGCTAGTGGAGTTGCGGAGCGCACTGAAGCTTTCTTT.

CDR3 loop: CASSSTGTGSYEQYF. In DNA, the CDR3 is TGTGCCAGCAGTTCCACCGGGACGGGCTCCTACGAGCAGTACTTC. The chain combines TRBV27 with TRBJ2-7; D is perhaps TRBD1 or TRBD2 (5 bases each). V was trimmed by 4 bases and J by 0 bases, leaving 13 bases between them. This CDR3 comprises 15 residues. Germline V CDR1 and CDR2: MNHEY, SMNVEV (reference sequence).

The chain couples TRBV5-5 to TRBJ2-6; TRBD1 agrees at 8 bases. Germline CDR1 is SGHKS and CDR2 is YYEKEE (reference sequence). The CDR3 contains 17 residues. V was clipped by 0 bases and J by 2 bases; unmatched bases: 4. The CDR3 reads CASSLVAGGPGANVLTF. DNA for the CDR3: TGTGCCAGCAGCTTGGTGGCAGGGGGCCCTGGGGCCAACGTCCTGACTTTC.